These T cell receptor beta chains were read from a single sample in a study of blood T cell repertoires in COVID-19. The repertoire was sequenced with immunoSEQ multiplex PCR; TCRdb's copy has only in-frame clones and lacks some. Among around 50,000 clones listed, roughly nine tenths were seen once. Sequencing input: peripheral blood. The receptors were sampled from a human donor in a cohort sampled during active COVID-19. CDR3s include the opening cysteine and the closing phenylalanine or tryptophan. D genes are given only for firm matches. For some rows the clone size is stated as once, few or many, or as a class when expanded; others skip it.

V: TRBV27; D: TRBD1; size: -; J: TRBJ1-2; DNA: TGTGCCAGCAGTTTACAGGGGGCTAGTGGCTACACCTTC; CDR3: CASSLQGASGYTF
V: TRBV4-2; D: -; size: -; J: TRBJ1-1; DNA: TGTGCCAGCAGCCCAAGAGTCAGGGAAACTGAAGCTTTCTTT; CDR3: CASSPRVRETEAFF
V: TRBV5-1; D: -; size: -; J: TRBJ1-4; DNA: TGCGCCAGCAGCTTGGATCCCAGGGGCGAGGGTGAAAAACTGTTTTTT; CDR3: CASSLDPRGEGEKLFF
V: TRBV29-1; D: -; size: once; J: TRBJ1-2; DNA: TGCAGCGTTGAAGAAGGCGGGTATGGCTACACCTTC; CDR3: CSVEEGGYGYTF
V: TRBV5-4; D: TRBD2; size: -; J: TRBJ2-1; DNA: TGTGCCAGCAGCTTGGCTGGTAGCGGGAGGAATGAGCAGTTCTTC; CDR3: CASSLAGSGRNEQFF
V: TRBV28; D: -; size: -; J: TRBJ1-5; DNA: TGTGCCAGCACCCTCGCGCGGCAGGGGAGTCAGCCCCAGCATTTT; CDR3: CASTLARQGSQPQHF
V: TRBV7-3; D: TRBD1; size: -; J: TRBJ1-6; DNA: TGTGCCAGCAGCTCAGGGACAGGGGATAATTCACCCCTCCACTTT; CDR3: CASSSGTGDNSPLHF
V: TRBV18; D: TRBD2; size: -; J: TRBJ2-7; DNA: TGTGCCAGCTCACCAATGAAACTAGCGGGGCACGAGCAGTACTTC; CDR3: CASSPMKLAGHEQYF
V: TRBV19; D: TRBD1; size: -; J: TRBJ1-2; DNA: TGTGCCAGTACCTCCCAGACAGGGGCTTTGAACTATGGCTACACCTTC; CDR3: CASTSQTGALNYGYTF
V: TRBV18; D: TRBD1; size: -; J: TRBJ1-1; DNA: TGTGCCAGCTCACCGGACAGGTTGAACACTGAAGCTTTCTTT; CDR3: CASSPDRLNTEAFF
V: TRBV27; D: -; size: -; J: TRBJ2-1; DNA: TGTGCCAGCAGTCCTAAAATGACAGGCTTCTCCCAGGCCTACAATGAGCAGTTCTTC; CDR3: CASSPKMTGFSQAYNEQFF
V: TRBV20-1; D: TRBD1; size: -; J: TRBJ2-1; DNA: TGCAGTGCTAGGGACAGGGGGCTAAAGTTCTTC; CDR3: CSARDRGLKFF
V: TRBV30; D: -; size: few; J: TRBJ1-2; DNA: TGTGCCTGGACAAGGGGGGGCGAGGCTGACTATGGCTACACCTTC; CDR3: CAWTRGGEADYGYTF
V: TRBV7-2; D: TRBD2; size: -; J: TRBJ2-3; DNA: TGTGCCAGCAGCTCCCCCTCACTAGCGGGAGAGGTCCTAGGTACGCAGTATTTT; CDR3: CASSSPSLAGEVLGTQYF
V: TRBV28; D: TRBD2; size: -; J: TRBJ2-3; DNA: TGTGCCAGCAGCCCAACTAGCGGGGGATGGAGCACAGATACGCAGTATTTT; CDR3: CASSPTSGGWSTDTQYF
V: TRBV6-2/TRBV6-3; D: TRBD1; size: -; J: TRBJ2-2; DNA: TGTGCCAGCAGCTCAAAAACGGACAGGGGAGGCCTCACCGGGGAGCTGTTTTTT; CDR3: CASSSKTDRGGLTGELFF
V: TRBV5-1; D: -; size: -; J: TRBJ2-5; DNA: TGCGCCAGCAGCCCACCAAGTCGGGGGAAAGAGACCCAGTACTTC; CDR3: CASSPPSRGKETQYF
V: TRBV9; D: TRBD2; size: -; J: TRBJ2-3; DNA: TGTGCCAGCAGCCCGGGACTAGCGGGGGGCACACGCACAGATACGCAGTATTTT; CDR3: CASSPGLAGGTRTDTQYF
V: TRBV9; D: TRBD2; size: -; J: TRBJ2-2; DNA: TGTGCCAGCAGCGTAGGGATCCCCGGGACTAGCCTCACCGGGGAGCTGTTTTTT; CDR3: CASSVGIPGTSLTGELFF
V: TRBV6-5; D: -; size: -; J: TRBJ1-6; DNA: TGTGCCAGCAGCCAGGGTGTGTCACCCCTCCACTTT; CDR3: CASSQGVSPLHF
V: TRBV6-4; D: TRBD2; size: -; J: TRBJ2-1; DNA: TGTGCCAGCAGTGTGCGGGGGGGCTTCTACAATGAGCAGTTCTTC; CDR3: CASSVRGGFYNEQFF
V: TRBV14; D: -; size: -; J: TRBJ2-6; DNA: TGTGCCAGCAGCTCCTCTGCAGGAAAAACCCTTGGGGCCAACGTCCTGACTTTC; CDR3: CASSSSAGKTLGANVLTF
V: TRBV6-5; D: TRBD1; size: -; J: TRBJ1-3; DNA: TGTGCCAGCAGTTATACTGGTCAGGGGGCAACCATATATTTT; CDR3: CASSYTGQGATIYF
V: TRBV5-6; D: TRBD2; size: -; J: TRBJ2-5; DNA: TGTGCCAGCAGCCCCCCCGATGTAGCGGGCTACATTCAAGAGACCCAGTACTTC; CDR3: CASSPPDVAGYIQETQYF
V: TRBV18; D: -; size: -; J: TRBJ2-5; DNA: TGTGCCAGCTCACCACGAAGTAGTAGTGGTCCCCAAGAGACCCAGTACTTC; CDR3: CASSPRSSSGPQETQYF
V: TRBV6-6; D: TRBD1; size: -; J: TRBJ1-2; DNA: TGTGCCAGCAGGGGGACAGGGAGGAACTATGGCTACACCTTC; CDR3: CASRGTGRNYGYTF
V: TRBV28; D: -; size: -; J: TRBJ1-2; DNA: TGTGCCAGCAGTCGGAGGGAAGGCTACACCTTC; CDR3: CASSRREGYTF
V: TRBV7-2; D: TRBD2; size: -; J: TRBJ2-7; DNA: TGTGCCAGCAGCCGCCTTAGCGGGACAACCTACGAGCAGTACTTC; CDR3: CASSRLSGTTYEQYF
V: TRBV7-3; D: -; size: once; J: TRBJ2-2; DNA: TGTGCCAGCTCGGAGCGGGCTGGCGGGGAGCTGTTTTTT; CDR3: CASSERAGGELFF
V: TRBV3-1/TRBV3-2; D: -; size: -; J: TRBJ2-2; DNA: TGTGCCAGCAGCCAGTATCTGACCGGGGAGCTGTTTTTT; CDR3: CASSQYLTGELFF
V: TRBV27; D: -; size: -; J: TRBJ2-2; DNA: TGTGCCAGCATGGCCTCTCACACCGGGGAGCTGTTTTTT; CDR3: CASMASHTGELFF